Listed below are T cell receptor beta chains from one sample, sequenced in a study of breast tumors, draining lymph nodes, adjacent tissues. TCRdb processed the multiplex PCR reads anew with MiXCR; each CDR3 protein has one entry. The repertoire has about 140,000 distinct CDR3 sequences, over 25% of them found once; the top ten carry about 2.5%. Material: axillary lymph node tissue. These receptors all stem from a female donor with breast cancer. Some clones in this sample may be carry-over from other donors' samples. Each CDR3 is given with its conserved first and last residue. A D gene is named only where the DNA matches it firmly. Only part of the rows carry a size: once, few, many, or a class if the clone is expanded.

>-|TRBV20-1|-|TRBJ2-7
CSARLAWALGQYF
TGCAGTGCTAGGCTAGCGTGGGCCCTGGGGCAGTACTTC
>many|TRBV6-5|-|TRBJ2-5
CASSSSFPEGETQYF
TGTGCCAGCAGTTCCTCATTCCCGGAAGGGGAGACCCAGTACTTC
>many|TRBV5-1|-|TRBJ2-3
CASSLWGSTDTQYF
TGCGCCAGCAGCTTGTGGGGAAGCACAGATACGCAGTATTTT
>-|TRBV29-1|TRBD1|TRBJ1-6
CSVEKGQENSPLHF
TGCAGCGTTGAGAAGGGACAGGAAAATTCACCCCTCCACTTT
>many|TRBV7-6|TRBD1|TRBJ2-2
CASSFGQGAGTGELFF
TGTGCCAGCAGCTTTGGACAGGGGGCGGGCACCGGGGAGCTGTTTTTT
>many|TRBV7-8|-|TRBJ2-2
CASSWTRTANTGELFF
TGTGCCAGCAGCTGGACTCGGACAGCGAACACCGGGGAGCTGTTTTTT
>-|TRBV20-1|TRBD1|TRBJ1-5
CSARDQGQGKQPRHF
TGCAGTGCTAGAGATCAAGGACAGGGGAAGCAGCCCCGGCATTTT
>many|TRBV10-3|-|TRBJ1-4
CAISEKGIALATNEKLFF
TGTGCCATCAGTGAGAAAGGGATCGCCCTTGCAACTAATGAAAAACTGTTTTTT
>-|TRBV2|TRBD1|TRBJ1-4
CASSTWVPGTGDPLENLFF
TGTGCCAGCAGCACATGGGTCCCCGGGACAGGGGACCCCCTTGAAAACCTGTTTTTT
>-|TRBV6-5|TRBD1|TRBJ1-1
CASSRTGTANTEAFF
TGTGCCAGCAGCCGGACCGGGACAGCGAACACTGAAGCTTTCTTT
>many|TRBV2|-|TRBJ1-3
CASSVDGSGNTIYF
TGTGCCAGCAGTGTGGATGGCTCTGGAAACACCATATATTTT
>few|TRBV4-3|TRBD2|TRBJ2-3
CASSLGTSGRGTDTQYF
TGCGCCAGCAGCCTCGGGACTAGCGGGAGGGGGACAGATACGCAGTATTTT
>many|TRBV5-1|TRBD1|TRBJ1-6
CASRGGTGNSPLHF
TGCGCCAGCAGGGGCGGGACAGGTAATTCACCCCTCCACTTT
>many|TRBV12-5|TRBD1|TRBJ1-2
CASGLAPGTGSGGYTF
TGTGCTAGTGGTTTGGCCCCGGGGACAGGGTCGGGTGGCTACACCTTC
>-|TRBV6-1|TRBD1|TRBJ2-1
CASSGAGTGLDNEQFF
TGTGCCAGCAGTGGGGCCGGGACAGGGTTGGACAATGAGCAGTTCTTC
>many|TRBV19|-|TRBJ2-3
CASSHLSTDTQYF
TGTGCCAGTTCCCACCTCAGCACAGATACGCAGTATTTT
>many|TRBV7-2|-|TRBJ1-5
CASSLAGGNQPQHF
TGTGCCAGCAGCTTAGCGGGGGGCAATCAGCCCCAGCATTTT
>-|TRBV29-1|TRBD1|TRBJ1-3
CSVEKGASYGYTVYF
TGCAGCGTTGAGAAGGGGGCGAGCTATGGCTACACCGTATATTTT
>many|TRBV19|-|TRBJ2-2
CASSIGQTNTGELFF
TGTGCCAGTAGTATAGGACAGACGAACACCGGGGAGCTGTTTTTT
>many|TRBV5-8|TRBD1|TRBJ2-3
CASSLTTGGSHTQYF
TGTGCCAGCAGCTTGACGACAGGGGGAAGTCATACGCAGTATTTT
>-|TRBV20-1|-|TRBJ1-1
CSAGARGMNTEAFF
TGCAGTGCGGGGGCTCGGGGGATGAACACTGAAGCTTTCTTT
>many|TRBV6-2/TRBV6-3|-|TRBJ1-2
CASTLAGAEGYTF
TGTGCCAGCACCTTGGCGGGGGCGGAGGGCTACACCTTC
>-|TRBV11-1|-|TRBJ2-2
CASSQGPGRTGELFF
TGTGCCAGCAGCCAAGGCCCCGGGCGCACCGGGGAGCTGTTTTTT
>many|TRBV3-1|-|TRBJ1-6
CASSQDLRNNSPLHF
TGTGCCAGCAGCCAAGACCTGAGGAATAATTCACCCCTCCACTTT
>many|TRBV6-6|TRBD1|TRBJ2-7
CASSNRGYEQYF
TGTGCCAGCAGTAACAGGGGATACGAGCAGTACTTC
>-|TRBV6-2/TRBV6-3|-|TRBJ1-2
CASSRNRANYGYTF
TGTGCCAGCAGTAGGAACAGGGCAAACTATGGCTACACCTTC
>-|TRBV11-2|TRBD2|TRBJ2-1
CASSLRAGGIDNEQFF
TGTGCCAGCAGCCTTCGAGCGGGGGGGATCGATAATGAGCAGTTCTTC
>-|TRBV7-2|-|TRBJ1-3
CASSVMGSGNTIYF
TGTGCCAGCAGCGTAATGGGCTCTGGAAACACCATATATTTC
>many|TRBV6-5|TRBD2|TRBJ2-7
CASSYSKLAGGMREQYF
TGTGCCAGCAGTTACTCGAAGCTAGCGGGGGGAATGCGAGAGCAGTACTTC
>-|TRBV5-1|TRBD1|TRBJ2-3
CASRDRAHTDAQYF
TGCGCCAGCCGGGACAGGGCTCACACGGATGCGCAGTATTTT
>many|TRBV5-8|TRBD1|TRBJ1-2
CASSLEDREYGYTF
TGTGCCAGCAGCCTAGAGGACAGGGAGTACGGCTACACCTTC
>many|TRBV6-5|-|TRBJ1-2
CASSHSWDNYGYTF
TGTGCCAGCAGTCACTCTTGGGACAACTATGGCTACACCTTC
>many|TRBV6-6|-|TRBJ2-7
CASSYMEGSWYEQYF
TGTGCCAGCAGTTACATGGAGGGAAGCTGGTACGAGCAGTACTTC
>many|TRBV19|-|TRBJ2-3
CATQGLRADTQYF
TGTGCCACCCAGGGTTTACGGGCAGATACGCAGTATTTT
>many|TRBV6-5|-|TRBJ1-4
CASSRQDGYDEKLFF
TGTGCCAGCAGTCGCCAGGACGGTTATGATGAAAAACTGTTTTTT
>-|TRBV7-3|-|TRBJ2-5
CASSFKGGQETQYF
TGTGCCAGCAGCTTCAAGGGGGGTCAAGAGACCCAGTACTTC
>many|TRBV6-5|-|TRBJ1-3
CASYRAGGNTIYF
TGTGCCAGCTACAGGGCTGGGGGAAACACCATATATTTT
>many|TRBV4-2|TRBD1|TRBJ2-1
CASSQESTGVYYEQFF
TGTGCCAGCAGCCAAGAGTCGACAGGGGTTTATTATGAGCAGTTCTTC
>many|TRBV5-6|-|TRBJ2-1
CASSLWGAPNGPQFF
TGTGCCAGCAGCTTGTGGGGGGCCCCTAATGGCCCGCAGTTCTTC
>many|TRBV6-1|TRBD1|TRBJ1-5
CASSEASLGGGGIQPQHF
TGTGCCAGCAGTGAAGCTTCCTTGGGAGGGGGCGGCATTCAGCCCCAGCATTTT
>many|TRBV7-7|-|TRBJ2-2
CASSGGGAGELFF
TGTGCTAGCAGTGGGGGAGGCGCCGGGGAGCTGTTTTTT
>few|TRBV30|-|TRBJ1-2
CAWSPQSGWIGGYTF
TGTGCCTGGAGTCCCCAATCAGGGTGGATAGGTGGCTACACCTTC
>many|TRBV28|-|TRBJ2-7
CASSFGTLNEQYF
TGTGCCAGCAGTTTCGGGACACTGAACGAGCAGTACTTC
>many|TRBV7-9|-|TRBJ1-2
CASSRVGQGNYGYPF
-
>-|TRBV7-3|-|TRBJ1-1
CASTQPSGQYTEAFF
TGTGCCAGCACCCAACCCTCCGGACAGTACACTGAAGCTTTCTTT
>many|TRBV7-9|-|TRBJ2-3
CASSLAWDPTYTQYF
TGTGCCAGCAGCTTAGCTTGGGACCCCACGTATACGCAGTATTTT
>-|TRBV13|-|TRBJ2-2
CASSRDFNTGELFF
TGTGCCAGCAGCAGGGACTTTAACACCGGGGAGCTGTTTTTT
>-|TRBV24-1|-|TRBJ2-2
CATSPWGNTGELFF
TGTGCCACCAGTCCTTGGGGGAACACCGGGGAGCTGTTTTTT
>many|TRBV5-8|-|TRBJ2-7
CASSWGSYEQYF
TGTGCCAGCAGCTGGGGAAGTTACGAGCAGTACTTC
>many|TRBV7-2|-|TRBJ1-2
CASSHNRDFGYGYPF
TGTGCCAGCAGCCATAACAGGGACTTCGGATATGGCTACCCCTTC
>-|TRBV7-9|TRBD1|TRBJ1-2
CASSSTTGAGYGYTF
TGTGCCAGCAGCTCGACGACAGGGGCTGGCTATGGCTACACCTTC
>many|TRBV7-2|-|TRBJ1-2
CASSLVGGGGLYGYTF
TGTGCCAGCAGCTTAGTCGGGGGAGGGGGACTCTATGGCTACACCTTC
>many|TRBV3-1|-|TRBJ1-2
CASSQGTARGYGYTF
TGTGCCAGCAGCCAAGGGACGGCTCGGGGCTATGGCTACACCTTC
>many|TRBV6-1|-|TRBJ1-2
CASSEARRNGYTF
TGTGCCAGCAGTGAAGCGAGGAGAAATGGCTACACCTTC
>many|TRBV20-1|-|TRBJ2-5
CSARRVGSGQETQYF
TGCAGTGCTAGAAGGGTTGGTAGCGGACAAGAGACCCAGTACTTC
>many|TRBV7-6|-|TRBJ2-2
CASSLGGSGELFF
TGTGCCAGCAGCTTAGGGGGGAGCGGGGAGCTGTTTTTT
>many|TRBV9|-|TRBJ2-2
CASSVVGLNTGELFF
TGTGCCAGCAGCGTAGTGGGCCTAAACACCGGGGAGCTGTTTTTT
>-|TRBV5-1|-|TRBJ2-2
CASSHRVSGGLFF
TGCGCCAGCAGCCACAGGGTGTCCGGGGGGCTGTTTTTT
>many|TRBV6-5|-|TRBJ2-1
CASSYSGVTSYNEQFF
TGTGCCAGCAGTTACTCGGGGGTGACCTCCTACAATGAGCAGTTCTTC